This T cell receptor (beta chain) was recorded in a study of T cell repertoires in cytomegalovirus infection. Across the study: Shared public TCR beta signatures pointed to both CMV infection and a matching HLA type. Study results and caveats: Accumulated public TCR beta family frequency recognized individuals carrying CMV together with the relevant HLA. CMV-specific TCR beta clonotypes restricted by HLA-C dominated the ex vivo response.

A single record per CDR3 protein comes from TCRdb applying MiXCR to the reads. The sample shows some 940,000 distinct CDR3 sequences, around 31% of them seen only once. Note on this clonotype: Its antigen remains unknown.

This receptor was identified in a human donor in good health (CMV status not recorded). Some clones in this sample may be carry-over from other donors' samples. Sequencing was performed on cultured CD8+ T cells from PBMCs, taken from culture after CMV antigen stimulation.

The CDR3 loop is CASGGLYFYCYTF. CDR3 sequence (DNA): TGTGCTAGTGGCGGACTTTACTTTTATTGCTACACCTTC. The J gene is TRBJ1-2, the V gene TRBV12-5; unclear D gene. The CDR3 totals 13 residues. Germline-derived CDR1 and CDR2 are LGHNT and FRNRAP. V gave up 6 bases and J gave up 9 bases, with 17 bases separating them.